A single sample is the source of the 10 T cell receptor beta chains below, sequenced in a study of blood T cell repertoires in COVID-19. Measured with immunoSEQ multiplex PCR; TCRdb has only the in-frame clones, and not every one. The table includes over 200,000 clones, 70% to 90% detected once. Specimen: PBMCs or T cells enriched from blood (not recorded which). These receptors came from a woman in her fifties or sixties who had recovered from COVID-19.

The chain combines TRBV9 with TRBJ1-1, with a tentative D call TRBD1 (6 bases). The CDR3 runs to 14 residues. Germline loops: CDR1 SGDLS, CDR2 YYNGEE. Trimming shortened V by 3 bases and J by 0 bases, and 9 bases separated the two germline ends. CDR3 sequence reads: CASSADRLNTEAFF. CDR3 nucleotides: TGTGCCAGCAGCGCGGACAGATTGAACACTGAAGCTTTCTTT.

The chain joins TRBV12-3 or TRBV12-4 to TRBJ2-2, with D unresolved. V was clipped by 6 bases and J by 6 bases, with 8 bases between them. This CDR3 has 12 residues. CDR3 residues: CASRVSAGELFF. CDR3 in DNA: TGTGCCAGCAGAGTCTCGGCCGGGGAGCTGTTTTTT.

This chain joins TRBV5-1 and TRBJ2-1; D gene unclear. The CDR3 sequence is 15 residues long. The ends were cut back, 2 bases at V and 0 bases at J, with 9 bases in the middle. CDR1 is SGHRS, CDR2 YFSETQ, per germline. In DNA, the CDR3 is TGCGCCAGCAGCTTCGCGGTTAGCTCCTACAATGAGCAGTTCTTC. It specifies CASSFAVSSYNEQFF.

This chain uses TRBV5-1 with TRBJ2-7, with 10 bases lining up with TRBD1. Germline lookup yields CDR1 SGHRS and CDR2 YFSETQ. This CDR3 region has 15 residues. V lost 0 bases, J lost 3 bases, and 3 bases stayed unmatched. The CDR3 nucleotides are TGCGCCAGCAGCTTGGACGGGGACAGGGGCTACGAGCAGTACTTC. It specifies CASSLDGDRGYEQYF.

The CDR3 spells CASGLDWTGKGTQYF. The CDR3 region has the DNA TGTGCTAGTGGTTTGGACTGGACAGGGAAAGGGACCCAGTACTTC. This rearrangement joins TRBV12-5 to TRBJ2-5, with 8 positions matching TRBD1. This CDR3 spans 15 amino acids. V shed 1 base and J 7 bases; nucleotides not matched to a gene: 8. Germline CDR1 is LGHNT and CDR2 is FRNRAP.

V is TRBV6-5 and J is TRBJ2-7; a weak D match, TRBD2 (6 bases). Germline V gives CDR1 MNHEY, CDR2 SVGAGI. The V gene lost 6 bases and the J gene lost 3 bases, with 15 bases spanning the gap. This CDR3 contains 14 residues. CDR3 in DNA: TGTGCCAGCAGACCCGGGACTTTCTACTACGAGCAGTACTTC. The encoded protein is CASRPGTFYYEQYF.

This chain links TRBV2 with TRBJ2-2; 11 bases are a match to TRBD2. The V gene's germline CDR1 is SNHLY and CDR2 FYNNEI. V was pared by 7 bases and J by 2 bases, with 6 bases of the junction left unmatched. The CDR3 runs to 16 residues. The CDR3 region has the DNA TGTGCCAGCATTAGCGGGAGGGCCAAAAACACCGGGGAGCTGTTTTTT. Encoded protein: CASISGRAKNTGELFF.

This chain joins TRBV5-1 and TRBJ1-4; possible D gene TRBD1, 6 bases. The ends were cut back, 2 bases at V and 0 bases at J, with 8 bases in the middle. This CDR3 is 15 amino acids long. The germline gives CDR1 SGHRS, CDR2 YFSETQ. CDR3 sequence (DNA): TGCGCCAGCAGCTTAAGGGGGACAACTAATGAAAAACTGTTTTTT. It codes for CASSLRGTTNEKLFF. The full variable domain, its missing parts supplied by reference TRBV5-1 and TRBJ1-4, is KAGVTQTPRYLIKTRGQQVTLSCSPISGHRSVSWYQQTPGQGLQFLFEYFSETQRNKGNFPGRFSGRQFSNSRSEMNVSTLELGDSALYLCASSLRGTTNEKLFFGSGTQLSVL.

The chain's CDR3 is CASSPPQGQGYGYTF. The CDR3 DNA reads as TGTGCCAGCTCACCACCCCAGGGGCAAGGCTATGGCTACACCTTC. The chain has TRBV18 and TRBJ1-2, with a tentative D call TRBD1 (6 bases). Per germline, CDR1 KGHSH and CDR2 LQKENI. The CDR3 is 15 residues long. V gave up 0 bases and J gave up 4 bases, with 12 bases separating them. The variable domain in full, completed from reference TRBV18 and TRBJ1-2, reads NAGVMQNPRHLVRRRGQEARLRCSPMKGHSHVYWYRQLPEEGLKFMVYLQKENIIDESGMPKERFSAEFPKEGPSILRIQQVVRGDSAAYFCASSPPQGQGYGYTFGSGTRLTVV.

The chain is built from TRBV27 and TRBJ1-2; the D gene is possibly TRBD1 (5 bases). The CDR3 spans 15 residues. Germline CDR1 and CDR2: MNHEY and SMNVEV (reference sequence). V lost 4 bases and J lost 4, with 16 bases in between. CDR3 residues: CASSSSLGQGYGYTF. The CDR3, as DNA: TGTGCCAGCAGTTCAAGTCTGGGTCAGGGCTATGGCTACACCTTC.